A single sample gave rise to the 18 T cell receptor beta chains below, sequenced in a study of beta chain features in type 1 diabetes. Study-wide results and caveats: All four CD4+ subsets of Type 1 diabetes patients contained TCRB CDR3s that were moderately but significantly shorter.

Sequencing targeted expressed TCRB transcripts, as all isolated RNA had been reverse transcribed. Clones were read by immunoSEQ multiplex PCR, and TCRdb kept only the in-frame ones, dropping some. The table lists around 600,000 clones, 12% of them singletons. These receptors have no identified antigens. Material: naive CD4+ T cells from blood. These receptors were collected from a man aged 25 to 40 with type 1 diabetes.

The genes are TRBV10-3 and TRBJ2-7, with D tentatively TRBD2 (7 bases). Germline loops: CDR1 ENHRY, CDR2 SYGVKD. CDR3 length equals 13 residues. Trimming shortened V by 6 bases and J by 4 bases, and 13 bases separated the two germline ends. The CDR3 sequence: CAIRPGGEYEQYF. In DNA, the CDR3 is TGTGCCATCAGACCGGGGGGCGAATACGAGCAGTACTTC.

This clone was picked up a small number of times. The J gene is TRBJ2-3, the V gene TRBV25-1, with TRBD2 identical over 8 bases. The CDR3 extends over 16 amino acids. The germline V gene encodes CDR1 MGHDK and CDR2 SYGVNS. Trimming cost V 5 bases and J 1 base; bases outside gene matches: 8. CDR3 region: CASSPEGGGRTDTQYF. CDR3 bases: TGTGCCAGCAGTCCCGAGGGCGGGGGGCGCACAGATACGCAGTATTTT.

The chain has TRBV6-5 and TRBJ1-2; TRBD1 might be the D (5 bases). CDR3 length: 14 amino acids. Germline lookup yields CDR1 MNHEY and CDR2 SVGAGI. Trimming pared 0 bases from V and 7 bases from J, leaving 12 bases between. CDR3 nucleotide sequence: TGTGCCAGCAGTTACTCGGGGCCAGGGTTTGGCTACACCTTC. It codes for CASSYSGPGFGYTF.

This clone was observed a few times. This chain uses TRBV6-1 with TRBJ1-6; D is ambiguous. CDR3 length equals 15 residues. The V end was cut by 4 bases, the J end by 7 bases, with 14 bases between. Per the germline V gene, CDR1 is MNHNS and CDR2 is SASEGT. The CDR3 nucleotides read TGTGCCAGCAGTGGCTCCCTACTGCCAAATTCACCCCTCCACTTT. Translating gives CASSGSLLPNSPLHF.

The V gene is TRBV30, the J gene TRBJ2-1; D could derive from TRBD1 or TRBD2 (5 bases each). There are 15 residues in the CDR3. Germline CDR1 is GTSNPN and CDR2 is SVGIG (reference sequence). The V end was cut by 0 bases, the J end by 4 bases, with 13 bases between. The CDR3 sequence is CAWSVNFGTYNEQFF. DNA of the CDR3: TGTGCCTGGAGTGTAAATTTTGGGACGTACAATGAGCAGTTCTTC.

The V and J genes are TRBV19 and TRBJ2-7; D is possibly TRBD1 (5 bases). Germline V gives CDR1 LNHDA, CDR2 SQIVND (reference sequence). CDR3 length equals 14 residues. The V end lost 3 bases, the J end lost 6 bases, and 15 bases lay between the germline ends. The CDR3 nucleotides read TGTGCCAGTAGTATCGGCAGGGTGAAGGGCGAGCAGTACTTC. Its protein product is CASSIGRVKGEQYF. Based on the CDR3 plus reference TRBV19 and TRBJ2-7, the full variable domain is DGGITQSPKYLFRKEGQNVTLSCEQNLNHDAMYWYRQDPGQGLRLIYYSQIVNDFQKGDIAEGYSVSREKKESFPLTVTSAQKNPTAFYLCASSIGRVKGEQYFGPGTRLTVT.

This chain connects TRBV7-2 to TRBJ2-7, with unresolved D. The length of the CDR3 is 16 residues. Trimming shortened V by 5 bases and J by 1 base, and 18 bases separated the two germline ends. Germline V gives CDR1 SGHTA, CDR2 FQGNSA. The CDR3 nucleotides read TGTGCCAGCAGCGCCCGGATGGGTTTATTGTCCTACGAGCAGTACTTC. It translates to CASSARMGLLSYEQYF.

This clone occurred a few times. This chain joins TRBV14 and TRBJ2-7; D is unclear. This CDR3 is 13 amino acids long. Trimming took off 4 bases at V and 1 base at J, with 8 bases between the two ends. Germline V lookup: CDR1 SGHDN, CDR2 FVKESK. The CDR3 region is CASSLGKSYEQYF. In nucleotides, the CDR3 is TGTGCCAGCAGCCTAGGGAAATCCTACGAGCAGTACTTC.

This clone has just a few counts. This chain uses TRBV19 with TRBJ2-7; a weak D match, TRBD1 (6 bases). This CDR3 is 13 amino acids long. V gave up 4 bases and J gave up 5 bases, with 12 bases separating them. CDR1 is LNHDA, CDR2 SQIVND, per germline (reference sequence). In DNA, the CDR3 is TGTGCCAGTAGTAACAGGGCGAGGGACGAGCAGTACTTC. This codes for CASSNRARDEQYF.

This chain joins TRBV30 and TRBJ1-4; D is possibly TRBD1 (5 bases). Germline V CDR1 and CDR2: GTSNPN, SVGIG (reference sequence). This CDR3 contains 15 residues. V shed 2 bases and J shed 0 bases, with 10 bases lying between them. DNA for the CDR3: TGTGCCTGGAGTCGGGGCTTTGCAACTAATGAAAAACTGTTTTTT. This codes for CAWSRGFATNEKLFF.

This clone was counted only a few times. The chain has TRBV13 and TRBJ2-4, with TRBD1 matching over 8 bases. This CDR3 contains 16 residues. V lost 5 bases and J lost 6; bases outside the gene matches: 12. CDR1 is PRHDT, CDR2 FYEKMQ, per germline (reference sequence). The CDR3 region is CASSHKGQAVRNIQYF. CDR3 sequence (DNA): TGTGCCAGCAGCCACAAGGGACAGGCGGTCAGAAACATTCAGTACTTC.

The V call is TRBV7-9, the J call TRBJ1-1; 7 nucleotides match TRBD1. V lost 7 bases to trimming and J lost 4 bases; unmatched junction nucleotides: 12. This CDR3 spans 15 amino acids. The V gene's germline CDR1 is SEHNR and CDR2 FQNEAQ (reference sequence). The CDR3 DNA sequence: TGTGCCAGCACAGACAGGGAAGCTTGGAGCACTGAAGCTTTCTTT. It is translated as CASTDREAWSTEAFF.

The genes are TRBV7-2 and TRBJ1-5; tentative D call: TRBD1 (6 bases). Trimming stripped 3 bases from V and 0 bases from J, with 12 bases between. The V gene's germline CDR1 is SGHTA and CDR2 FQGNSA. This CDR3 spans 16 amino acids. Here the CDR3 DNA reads TGTGCCAGCAGCTTCTCCCCGGGACATAGCAATCAGCCCCAGCATTTT. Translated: CASSFSPGHSNQPQHF.

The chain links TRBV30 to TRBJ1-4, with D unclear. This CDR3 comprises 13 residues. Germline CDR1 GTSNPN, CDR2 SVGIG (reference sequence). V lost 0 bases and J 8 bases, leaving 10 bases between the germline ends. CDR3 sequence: CAWSVLVLEKLFF. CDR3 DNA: TGTGCCTGGAGTGTACTGGTTCTCGAAAAACTGTTTTTT.

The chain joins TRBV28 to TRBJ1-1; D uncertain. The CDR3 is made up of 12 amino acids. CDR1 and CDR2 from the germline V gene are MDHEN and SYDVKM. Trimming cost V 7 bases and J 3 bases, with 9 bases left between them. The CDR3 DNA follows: TGTGCCAGCACTCGGGTGGACACTGAAGCTTTCTTT. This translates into CASTRVDTEAFF.

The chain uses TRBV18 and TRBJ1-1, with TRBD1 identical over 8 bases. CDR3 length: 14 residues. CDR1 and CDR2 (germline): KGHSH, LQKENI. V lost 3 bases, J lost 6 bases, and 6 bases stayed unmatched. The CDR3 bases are TGTGCCAGCTCACCCCAGGGGGCGCAGGCTGAAGCTTTCTTT. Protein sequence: CASSPQGAQAEAFF.

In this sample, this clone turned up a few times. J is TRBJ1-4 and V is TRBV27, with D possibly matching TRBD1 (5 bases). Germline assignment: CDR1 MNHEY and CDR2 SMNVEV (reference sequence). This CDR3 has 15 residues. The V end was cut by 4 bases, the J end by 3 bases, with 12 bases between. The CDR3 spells CASSSLGEANEKLFF. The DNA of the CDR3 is TGTGCCAGCAGTTCCCTGGGGGAGGCTAATGAAAAACTGTTTTTT.

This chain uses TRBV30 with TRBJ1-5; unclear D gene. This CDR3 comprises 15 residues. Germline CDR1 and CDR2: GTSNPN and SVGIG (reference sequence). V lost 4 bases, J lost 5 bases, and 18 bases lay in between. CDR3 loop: CAWTRGQWEYQPQHF. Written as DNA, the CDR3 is TGTGCCTGGACCAGAGGGCAGTGGGAATATCAGCCCCAGCATTTT. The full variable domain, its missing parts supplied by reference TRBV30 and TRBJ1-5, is SQTIHQWPATLVQPVGSPLSLECTVEGTSNPNLYWYRQAAGRGLQLLFYSVGIGQISSEVPQNLSASRPQDRQFILSSKKLLLSDSGFYLCAWTRGQWEYQPQHFGDGTRLSIL.